This TCR beta chain came from a study of identifying expanded T cells in peripheral blood. This clone was seen a single time. The antigen is not known. Study conclusions and caveats: About 1.2 clones differed between technical replicates, versus about 15 and 19 over time. Clone count variance between approximately two-week samples rose with total template count.

The table came from immunoSEQ multiplex PCR; TCRdb's copy has only in-frame clones and leaves some out. The sample has about 91,000 clones, 88% seen once. No infections or other immune events were documented during collection. V was pared by 0 bases and J by 14 bases, with 14 bases of the junction left unmatched. The CDR3 has 15 amino acids. Per germline, CDR1 SGHDT and CDR2 YYEEEE. The chain links TRBV5-6 to TRBJ2-4; TRBD1 agrees at 7 bases. The sample taken for sequencing was blood. The TCR originated in a person aged 18 to 70 in good health. DNA of the CDR3: TGTGCCAGCAGCTTGGGGGGTGACAGGGCTTTGGTGGAGTACTTC. Its protein product is CASSLGGDRALVEYF.